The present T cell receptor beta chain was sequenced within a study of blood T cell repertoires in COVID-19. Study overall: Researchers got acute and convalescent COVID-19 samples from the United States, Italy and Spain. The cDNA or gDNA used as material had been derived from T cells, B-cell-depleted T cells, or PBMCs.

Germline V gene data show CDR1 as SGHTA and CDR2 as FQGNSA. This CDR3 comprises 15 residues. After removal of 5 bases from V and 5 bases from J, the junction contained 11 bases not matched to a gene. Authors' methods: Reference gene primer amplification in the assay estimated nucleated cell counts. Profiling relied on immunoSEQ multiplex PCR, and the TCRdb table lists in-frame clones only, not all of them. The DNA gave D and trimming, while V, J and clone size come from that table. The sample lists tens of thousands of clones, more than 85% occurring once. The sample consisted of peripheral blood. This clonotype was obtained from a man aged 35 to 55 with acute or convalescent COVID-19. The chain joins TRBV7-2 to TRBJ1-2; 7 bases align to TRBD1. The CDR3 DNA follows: TGTGCCAGCAGCCAGCGAAAAGACAGGGTTTATGGCTACACCTTC. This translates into CASSQRKDRVYGYTF.